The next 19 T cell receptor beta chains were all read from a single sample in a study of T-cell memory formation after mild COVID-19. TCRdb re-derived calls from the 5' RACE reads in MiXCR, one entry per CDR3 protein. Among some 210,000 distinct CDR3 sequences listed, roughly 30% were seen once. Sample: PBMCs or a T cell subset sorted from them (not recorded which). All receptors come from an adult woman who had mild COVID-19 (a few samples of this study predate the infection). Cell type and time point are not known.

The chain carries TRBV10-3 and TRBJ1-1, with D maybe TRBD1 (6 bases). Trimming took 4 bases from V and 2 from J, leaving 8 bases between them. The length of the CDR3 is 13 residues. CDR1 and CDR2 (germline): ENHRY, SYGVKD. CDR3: CAISGDTNTEAFF. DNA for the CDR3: TGTGCCATCAGTGGGGACACCAACACTGAAGCTTTCTTT.

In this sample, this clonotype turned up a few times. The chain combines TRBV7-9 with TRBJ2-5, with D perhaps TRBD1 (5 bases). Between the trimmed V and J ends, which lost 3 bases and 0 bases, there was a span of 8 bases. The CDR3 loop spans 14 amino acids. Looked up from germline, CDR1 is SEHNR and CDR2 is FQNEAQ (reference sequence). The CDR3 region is CASSFDRYQETQYF. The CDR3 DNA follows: TGTGCCAGCAGCTTTGACAGATACCAAGAGACCCAGTACTTC.

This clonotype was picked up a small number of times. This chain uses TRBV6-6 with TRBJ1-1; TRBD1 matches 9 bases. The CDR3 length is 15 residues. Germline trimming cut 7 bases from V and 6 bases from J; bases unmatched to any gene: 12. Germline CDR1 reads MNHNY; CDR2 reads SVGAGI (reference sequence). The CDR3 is CASNRDRARVAEAFF. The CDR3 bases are TGTGCCAGCAACAGGGACAGGGCCCGTGTGGCTGAAGCTTTCTTT.

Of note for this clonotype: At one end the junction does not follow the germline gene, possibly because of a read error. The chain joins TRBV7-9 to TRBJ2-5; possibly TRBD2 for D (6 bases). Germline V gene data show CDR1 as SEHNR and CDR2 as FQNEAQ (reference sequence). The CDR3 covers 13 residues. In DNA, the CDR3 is TGTGCCAGCAGCCCGCAGACTAGAGAGCCCCAGTACTTC. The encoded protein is CASSPQTREPQYF.

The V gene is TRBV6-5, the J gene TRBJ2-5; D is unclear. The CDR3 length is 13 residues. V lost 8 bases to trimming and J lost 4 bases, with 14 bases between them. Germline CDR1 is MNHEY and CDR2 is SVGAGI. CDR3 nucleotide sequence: TGTGCCAGCCGCCAGGTGGCCGGAGAGACCCAGTACTTC. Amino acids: CASRQVAGETQYF.

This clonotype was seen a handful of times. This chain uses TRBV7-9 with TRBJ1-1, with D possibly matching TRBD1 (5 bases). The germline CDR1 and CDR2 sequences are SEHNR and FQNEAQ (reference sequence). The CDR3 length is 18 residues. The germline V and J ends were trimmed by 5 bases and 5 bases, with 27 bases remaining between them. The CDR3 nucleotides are TGTGCCAGCAGCCCCTTGGGGCGGGTTGATTTACTAGGGACTGAAGCTTTCTTT. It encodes CASSPLGRVDLLGTEAFF.

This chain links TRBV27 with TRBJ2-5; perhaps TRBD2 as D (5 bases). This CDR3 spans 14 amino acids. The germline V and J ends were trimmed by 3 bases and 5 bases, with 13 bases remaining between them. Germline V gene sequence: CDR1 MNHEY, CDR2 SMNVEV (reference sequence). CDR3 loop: CASSFREGGETQYF. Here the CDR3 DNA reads TGTGCCAGCAGTTTTCGGGAAGGCGGGGAGACCCAGTACTTC.

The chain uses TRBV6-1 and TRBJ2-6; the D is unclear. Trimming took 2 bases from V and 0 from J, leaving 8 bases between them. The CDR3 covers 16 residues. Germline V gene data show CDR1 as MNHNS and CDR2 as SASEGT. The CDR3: CASSERAISGANVLTF. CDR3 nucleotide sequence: TGTGCCAGCAGTGAACGGGCCATCTCTGGGGCCAACGTCCTGACTTTC.

The CDR3 DNA reads TGCGCCAGCAGCCAAGATAGCTATTCGGCCCAGTACTTC. Protein product: CASSQDSYSAQYF. The chain has TRBV4-3 and TRBJ2-5; the D is unclear. Trimming stripped 0 bases from V and 9 bases from J, with 11 bases between. This CDR3 is 13 amino acids long. CDR1 and CDR2 (germline): LGHNA, YSLEER.

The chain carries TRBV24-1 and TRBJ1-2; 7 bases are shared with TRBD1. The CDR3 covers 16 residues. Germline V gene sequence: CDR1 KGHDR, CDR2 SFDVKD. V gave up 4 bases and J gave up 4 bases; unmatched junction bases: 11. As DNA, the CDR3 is TGTGCCACCAGTGACTCCGGGACAGTTTCCTTCTATGGCTACACCTTC. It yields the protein CATSDSGTVSFYGYTF.

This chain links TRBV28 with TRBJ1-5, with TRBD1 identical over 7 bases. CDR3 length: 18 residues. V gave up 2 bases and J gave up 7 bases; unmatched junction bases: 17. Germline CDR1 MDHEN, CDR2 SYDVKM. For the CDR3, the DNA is TGTGCCAGCAGTTTAAATTCGGCAGGGGGAAGGAGCTTGCAGCCCCAGCATTTT. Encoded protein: CASSLNSAGGRSLQPQHF.

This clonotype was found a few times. The CDR3 sequence is CASSLDRMNTEAFF. The CDR3 coding sequence is TGTGCCAGCAGCTTGGACAGGATGAACACTGAAGCTTTCTTT. The chain employs TRBV5-6 and TRBJ1-1; D possibly corresponds to TRBD1 (5 bases). CDR1 and CDR2 from the germline V gene are SGHDT and YYEEEE. V lost 0 bases to trimming and J lost 0 bases, with 6 bases between them. The CDR3 runs to 14 residues.

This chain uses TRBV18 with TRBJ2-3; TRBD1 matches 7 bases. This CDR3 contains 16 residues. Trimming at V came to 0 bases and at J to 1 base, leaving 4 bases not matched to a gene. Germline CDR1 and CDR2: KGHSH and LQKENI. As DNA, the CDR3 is TGTGCCAGCTCACCACCGGGGACAGTGCGCACAGATACGCAGTATTTT. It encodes CASSPPGTVRTDTQYF.

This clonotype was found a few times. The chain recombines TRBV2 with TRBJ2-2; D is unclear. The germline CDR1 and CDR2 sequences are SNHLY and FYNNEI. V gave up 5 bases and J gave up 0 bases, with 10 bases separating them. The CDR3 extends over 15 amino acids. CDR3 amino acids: CASSPTPPNTGELFF. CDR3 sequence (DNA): TGTGCCAGCAGTCCGACTCCTCCGAACACCGGGGAGCTGTTTTTT.

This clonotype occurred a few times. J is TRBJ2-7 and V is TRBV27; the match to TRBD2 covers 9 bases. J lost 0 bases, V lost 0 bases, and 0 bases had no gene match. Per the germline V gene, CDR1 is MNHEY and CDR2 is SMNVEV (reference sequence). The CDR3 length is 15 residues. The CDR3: CASSLSSGSSYEQYF. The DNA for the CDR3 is TGTGCCAGCAGTTTATCTAGCGGGAGCTCCTACGAGCAGTACTTC.

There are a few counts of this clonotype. CDR3: CASSPSGDYEQYF. Here the CDR3 DNA reads TGTGCCAGCAGCCCCTCTGGCGATTACGAGCAGTACTTC. The V gene is TRBV7-9, the J gene TRBJ2-7; unclear D gene. The CDR3 spans 13 residues. Per the germline V gene, CDR1 is SEHNR and CDR2 is FQNEAQ (reference sequence). The V and J ends lost 5 bases and 4 bases respectively, with 12 bases between them.

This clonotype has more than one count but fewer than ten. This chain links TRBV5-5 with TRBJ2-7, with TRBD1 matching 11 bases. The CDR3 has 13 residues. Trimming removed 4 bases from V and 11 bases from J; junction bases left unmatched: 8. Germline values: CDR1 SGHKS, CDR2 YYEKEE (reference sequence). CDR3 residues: CASSGGQGAKEYF. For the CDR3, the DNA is TGTGCCAGCAGCGGAGGACAGGGGGCGAAGGAGTACTTC.

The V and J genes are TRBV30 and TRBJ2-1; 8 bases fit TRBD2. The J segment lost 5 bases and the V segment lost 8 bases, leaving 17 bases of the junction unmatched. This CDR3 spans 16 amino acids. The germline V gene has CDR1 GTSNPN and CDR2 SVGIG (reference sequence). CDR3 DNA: TGTGCCGGAGGAGACGCTCTAGCGGGTCATGACAATGAGCAGTTCTTC. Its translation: CAGGDALAGHDNEQFF.

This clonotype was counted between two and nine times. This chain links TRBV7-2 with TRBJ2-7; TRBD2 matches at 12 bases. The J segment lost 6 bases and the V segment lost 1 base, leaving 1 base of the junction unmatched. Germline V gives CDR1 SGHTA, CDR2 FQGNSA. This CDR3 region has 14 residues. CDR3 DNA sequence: TGTGCCAGCAGCTTAGGACTAGCGGGAGCCGAGCAGTACTTC. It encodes CASSLGLAGAEQYF. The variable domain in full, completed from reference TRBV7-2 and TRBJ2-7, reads GAGVSQSPSNKVTEKGKDVELRCDPISGHTALYWYRQSLGQGLEFLIYFQGNSAPDKSGLPSDRFSAERTGGSVSTLTIQRTQQEDSAVYLCASSLGLAGAEQYFGPGTRLTVT.